This T cell receptor (beta chain) is from a study of blood T cell repertoires in COVID-19 (dated by TCRdb to about 2020). In the study overall: Samples covering the acute and convalescent phases of COVID-19 were provided by collaborators in the United States, Italy and Spain. Deeply sampled blood TCRbeta repertoires from subjects exposed to, actively infected with, or recovered from COVID-19 were included in the dataset. Samples came from the ongoing ImmuneRACE study (first 160 participants) plus 1,254 subjects from 6 global collaborators. Where HLA class I and class II types were available, the types were taken from metadata supplied by the sample provider, not from assay-based typing. Nearly every sample came with metadata listing a de-identified subject ID, COVID-19 status, age in years and sex. The prospective study material was composed of cDNA or gDNA derived from T cells, B-cell-depleted T cells, or PBMCs. The repertoires were released in a freely available public database intended as a resource for research on the immune response to SARS-CoV-2.

V lost 7 bases and J lost 5 bases; the stretch between them is 15 bases long. CDR1 SQVTM and CDR2 ANQGSEA are derived from the germline V gene. From its cysteine to its phenylalanine, the CDR3 spans 12 amino acids. Only the CDR3 part of the read is kept: 36 bases, read in frame from the first base. As regards this clone: Its antigen remains unidentified. No base quality information exists; no much larger clone differs at one position.

The immunoSEQ Assay, a bias-controlled multiplex PCR, was used to amplify TCRbeta CDR3 regions from genomic DNA. Under the source paper's analysis protocol: Within the assay, amplification of reference gene primers was used to estimate how many nucleated cells each sample contained. To quantify the absolute abundance of each unique TCRbeta CDR3 rearrangement, sequence reads were collapsed and filtered. Productive Simpson clonality was computed per sample as the square root of Simpson's diversity index over productive rearrangements. TCRdb took over this immuneACCESS table, retaining in-frame rearrangements with V and J assigned. Such tables are incomplete; in checked studies, under half of the missing clones stem from an unresolved V gene, and the remainder is unexplained. The V and J calls and the clone size are those of that table, but D and trimming were determined from the DNA. In all, the sample holds 110,000 to 150,000 clones, and about 86% of those were seen once. The ten largest clonotypes hold roughly 3% of the sample.

On the study overall, not on this receptor specifically: The quantity of clinical and demographic metadata differed by source and by participant and was supplied without curation.

Collaborating institutions collected whole blood in K2EDTA tubes following their own protocols. For TCRbeta analysis, collaborator samples were shipped as frozen whole blood, as isolated PBMCs, or as DNA extracted from either sample type. The receptor was derived from a woman over 75 with acute or convalescent COVID-19. The chain is assembled from TRBV29-1 and TRBJ2-7; a weak D assignment points to TRBD1 (6 bases agree). The sample was peripheral blood. The CDR3 region: CSGRDNIHEQYF. The base sequence is TGCAGCGGCCGGGACAATATTCACGAGCAGTACTTC.